Sequencing of this TCR beta chain was carried out in a study of graft-versus-host responses after intestinal transplantation. About this clone itself: No antigen is known for it. This CDR3 is also generated by other DNA sequences in the sample.

Produced via immunoSEQ multiplex PCR; TCRdb's table is partial and in-frame only. This sample has 110,000 to 150,000 clones, with nearly 95% found just once. The CDR3 runs 17 residues. V was clipped by 4 bases and J by 5 bases; unmatched bases: 8. The germline gives CDR1 SGHRS, CDR2 YFSETQ. The clonotype was recovered from a human donor who received an intestinal transplant. This sequence joins TRBV5-1 and TRBJ2-3; 15 bases align to TRBD2. The sequences come from unstimulated CD4+ T cells sorted from spleen or lymph node cells, collected before intestinal transplant. CDR3 sequence reads: CASSLRTSGRAGDTQYF. CDR3 nucleotide sequence: TGCGCCAGCAGCCTACGGACTAGCGGGAGGGCCGGAGATACGCAGTATTTT. Supplemented by reference TRBV5-1 and TRBJ2-3, the full variable domain reads KAGVTQTPRYLIKTRGQQVTLSCSPISGHRSVSWYQQTPGQGLQFLFEYFSETQRNKGNFPGRFSGRQFSNSRSEMNVSTLELGDSALYLCASSLRTSGRAGDTQYFGPGTRLTVL.